This is a list of T cell receptor beta chains from one sample in a study of T cell changes during pregnancy in multiple sclerosis. Assay: immunoSEQ multiplex PCR; the TCRdb copy retains only in-frame clones and omits some. Here the sample spans approximately 43,000 clones, roughly 95% being singletons. Specimen: CD8+ T cells from peripheral blood mononuclear cells, collected after pregnancy. These receptors were collected from a female donor with multiple sclerosis, enrolled in a pregnancy study. Each CDR3 is given with its conserved first and last residue. The order of the fields is clone size, V gene, D gene, J gene, CDR3 DNA, CDR3 protein. The D gene is left open where the match is weak. Clone size is given for some rows only: seen once, a few or many times, or a class if the clone is expanded.

>-|TRBV2|TRBD2|TRBJ2-7
TGTGCCAGCAGGGACCTAGGCGGGAGATCCTACGAGCAGTACTTC
CASRDLGGRSYEQYF
>-|TRBV7-9|-|TRBJ2-5
TGTGCCAGCAGCTTTCCAGGGTCAGGGGAGACCCAGTACTTC
CASSFPGSGETQYF
>-|TRBV18|TRBD2|TRBJ2-1
TGTGCCAGCTCACCACCTCCATCACTAGCGGGACTATACAATGAGCAGTTCTTC
CASSPPPSLAGLYNEQFF
>-|TRBV13|-|TRBJ1-3
TGTGCCAGCAGCTTATTAGCGCTCCCGGGCAACACCATATATTTT
CASSLLALPGNTIYF
>-|TRBV7-3|TRBD2|TRBJ2-2
TGTGCCAGCAGCTTACTTAGCGGGGTTGGCGGGGAGCTGTTTTTT
CASSLLSGVGGELFF
>-|TRBV27|-|TRBJ2-1
TGTGCCAGCAGGGGGGGTTACAATGAGCAGTTCTTC
CASRGGYNEQFF
>-|TRBV14|-|TRBJ2-7
TGTGCCAGCAGCCCCGGGCTAGGGGTTTCCTACGAGCAGTACTTC
CASSPGLGVSYEQYF
>-|TRBV5-8|TRBD1|TRBJ1-1
TGTGCCAGCAGCTCCCCGACAGGGGCGAACACTGAAGCTTTCTTT
CASSSPTGANTEAFF
>medium-sized|TRBV27|-|TRBJ2-7
TGTGCCAGCAGCCCGACTAGCTCCTACGAGCAGTACTTC
CASSPTSSYEQYF
>few|TRBV4-2|TRBD1|TRBJ1-1
TGTGCCAGCAGCCTATGGACAGGAAAGGAGCCTGAAGCTTTCTTT
CASSLWTGKEPEAFF
>-|TRBV7-3|-|TRBJ2-1
TGTGCCAGCAGCTTGGGGCGCTACAATGAGCAGTTCTTC
CASSLGRYNEQFF
>-|TRBV14|TRBD1|TRBJ2-5
TGTGCCAGCAGCCAAGTTATCCCCGACAGGGGGCTAGTGGAGACCCAGTACTTC
CASSQVIPDRGLVETQYF
>-|TRBV10-3|TRBD2|TRBJ2-1
TGTGCCATCAGTGAGGGGTATGGACTAGCGGGAAATGAGCAGTTCTTC
CAISEGYGLAGNEQFF
>-|TRBV5-5|-|TRBJ1-3
TGTGCCAGCAGCCTGGACGGTAGTCTCTCTGGAAACACCATATATTTT
CASSLDGSLSGNTIYF
>-|TRBV5-1|TRBD2|TRBJ2-7
TGCGCCAGCAGCTTACTAGCGCGGGGAAAGGACGAGCAGTACTTC
CASSLLARGKDEQYF
>-|TRBV7-3|-|TRBJ2-3
TGTGCCAGCAGCTTAGACTTCGAACGGGATACGCAGTATTTT
CASSLDFERDTQYF
>-|TRBV9|-|TRBJ2-7
TGTGCCAGCAGCGGGACAACCGTTGGCGAGCAGTACTTC
CASSGTTVGEQYF
>few|TRBV10-2|-|TRBJ1-2
TGCGCCAGCAGTGAGTCGAAATCAGGGACAATACGGTATGGCTACACCTTC
CASSESKSGTIRYGYTF
>-|TRBV5-6|TRBD1|TRBJ1-2
TGTGCCAGCAGCGACCGGGACAGGGGGCGCAGGGGTCATGGCTACACCTTC
CASSDRDRGRRGHGYTF
>-|TRBV11-3|-|TRBJ1-1
TGTGCCAGCAGTCGTACAGGGAATTCAGACACTGAAGCTTTCTTT
CASSRTGNSDTEAFF
>-|TRBV19|-|TRBJ1-1
TGTGCCAGTAGTGTCGCCTTGGGAGGGGCCACTGAAGCTTTCTTT
CASSVALGGATEAFF
>-|TRBV2|TRBD2|TRBJ2-1
TGTGCCAGCAGCCCGGGACTAGCGGACAATGAGCAGTTCTTC
CASSPGLADNEQFF
>few|TRBV7-2|TRBD2|TRBJ2-5
TGTGCCAGCAGCTCCCTAGCGGGAGTGAGGGAGACCCAGTACTTC
CASSSLAGVRETQYF